Presented here are 12 T cell receptor beta chains from one specimen sequenced in a study of vaccination effects on CD4 cells after COVID-19. Their antigens remain unidentified. The protocol was immunoSEQ multiplex PCR, while the TCRdb copy is restricted to in-frame clones and leaves out a portion. Here the sample spans 25,000 to 35,000 clones, about two thirds being singletons. Sequencing in the ViraFEST assay came after antigen-specific CD4+ T cells had been expanded with viral peptide pools, which were used to stimulate PBMC. Isolation of CD4+ T cells took place after about 10 days of culture. It was between March and December 2020 that the person had a SARS-CoV-2 infection confirmed by PCR. Sequencing was performed on CD4+ T cells from PBMCs cultured with a peptide pool, taken before COVID-19 vaccination. The receptors come from a human donor who had a prior SARS-CoV-2 infection.

This clone showed up just a few times. The chain combines TRBV9 with TRBJ2-1; the D gene is possibly TRBD2 (5 bases). Germline CDR1 is SGDLS and CDR2 is YYNGEE. This CDR3 is 13 amino acids long. Trimming cost V 0 bases and J 6 bases, with 7 bases left between them. DNA of the CDR3: TGTGCCAGCAGCGTAGTGGGAGCCAATGAGCAGTTCTTC. This gives the protein CASSVVGANEQFF. The full variable domain, with the rest looked up from reference TRBV9 and TRBJ2-1, is DSGVTQTPKHLITATGQRVTLRCSPRSGDLSVYWYQQSLDQGLQFLIQYYNGEERAKGNILERFSAQQFPDLHSELNLSSLELGDSALYFCASSVVGANEQFFGPGTRLTVL.

The chain employs TRBV5-6 and TRBJ2-1, with 7 bases lining up with TRBD2. The germline V gene has CDR1 SGHDT and CDR2 YYEEEE. The J segment lost 5 bases and the V segment lost 1 base, leaving 6 bases of the junction unmatched. This CDR3 region has 15 residues. CDR3 nucleotide sequence: TGTGCCAGCAGCTTGACTCAAGCGGGGCACAATGAGCAGTTCTTC. It yields the protein CASSLTQAGHNEQFF. The full variable domain, its missing parts supplied by reference TRBV5-6 and TRBJ2-1, is DAGVTQSPTHLIKTRGQQVTLRCSPKSGHDTVSWYQQALGQGPQFIFQYYEEEERQRGNFPDRFSGHQFPNYSSELNVNALLLGDSALYLCASSLTQAGHNEQFFGPGTRLTVL.

This chain links TRBV5-6 with TRBJ1-2, with D unclear. Trimming took 3 bases from V and 3 from J, leaving 6 bases between them. CDR1 and CDR2 (germline): SGHDT, YYEEEE. There are 12 residues in the CDR3. The CDR3 nucleotides are TGTGCCAGCAGCTGCACAGACTATGGCTACACCTTC. Protein product: CASSCTDYGYTF. Supplemented by reference TRBV5-6 and TRBJ1-2, the full variable domain reads DAGVTQSPTHLIKTRGQQVTLRCSPKSGHDTVSWYQQALGQGPQFIFQYYEEEERQRGNFPDRFSGHQFPNYSSELNVNALLLGDSALYLCASSCTDYGYTFGSGTRLTVV.

The rearrangement joins TRBV7-2 to TRBJ2-7, with 9 positions matching TRBD1. Germline-derived CDR1 and CDR2 are SGHTA and FQGNSA. V lost 5 bases to trimming and J lost 4 bases; unmatched junction nucleotides: 9. The CDR3 consists of 15 residues. The CDR3: CASSAQTGTGYEQYF. CDR3 nucleotide sequence: TGTGCCAGCAGCGCCCAAACCGGGACAGGGTACGAGCAGTACTTC. The whole variable domain, filled in from reference TRBV7-2 and TRBJ2-7, reads GAGVSQSPSNKVTEKGKDVELRCDPISGHTALYWYRQSLGQGLEFLIYFQGNSAPDKSGLPSDRFSAERTGGSVSTLTIQRTQQEDSAVYLCASSAQTGTGYEQYFGPGTRLTVT.

The chain employs TRBV2 and TRBJ1-5, with D perhaps TRBD1 (5 bases). The germline CDR1 and CDR2 sequences are SNHLY and FYNNEI. The V end lost 5 bases, the J end lost 0 bases, and 8 bases lay between the germline ends. The CDR3 runs 14 residues. This chain's CDR3 is CASSPQGSNQPQHF. The CDR3 DNA follows: TGTGCCAGCAGTCCCCAGGGTAGCAATCAGCCCCAGCATTTT.

The V and J genes are TRBV12-3 or TRBV12-4 and TRBJ1-2, with D possibly matching TRBD1 (6 bases). The V end lost 6 bases, the J end lost 5 bases, and 13 bases lay between the germline ends. The CDR3 loop spans 13 amino acids. The DNA for the CDR3 is TGTGCCAGCAGCCTCAGGGGCCTGTATGGCTACACCTTC. As protein: CASSLRGLYGYTF.

This clone has more than one count but fewer than ten. The chain employs TRBV7-9 and TRBJ2-2; D is perhaps TRBD1 (6 bases). Germline values: CDR1 SEHNR, CDR2 FQNEAQ (reference sequence). The CDR3 covers 16 residues. Between the trimmed V and J ends, which lost 5 bases and 1 base, there was a span of 14 bases. CDR3 region: CASSPTGHRNTGELFF. DNA of the CDR3: TGTGCCAGCAGCCCGACGGGACACAGGAACACCGGGGAGCTGTTTTTT.

The chain carries TRBV10-3 and TRBJ2-5; unclear D gene. The V and J ends lost 2 bases and 2 bases respectively, with 6 bases between them. From germline, CDR1 is ENHRY and CDR2 SYGVKD. The CDR3 runs to 13 residues. The CDR3 loop is CAISEDLQETQYF. CDR3 DNA: TGTGCCATCAGTGAGGACCTTCAAGAGACCCAGTACTTC.

This chain links TRBV2 with TRBJ2-1, with D hard to call. In germline, CDR1 is SNHLY, CDR2 FYNNEI. The CDR3 consists of 13 residues. The V gene lost 5 bases and the J gene lost 5 bases, with 10 bases spanning the gap. The CDR3 nucleotides read TGTGCCAGCAGTACAACCAGCGACAATGAGCAGTTCTTC. The encoded protein is CASSTTSDNEQFF. The variable domain in full, with the rest retrieved from reference TRBV2 and TRBJ2-1, is EPEVTQTPSHQVTQMGQEVILRCVPISNHLYFYWYRQILGQKVEFLVSFYNNEISEKSEIFDDQFSVERPDGSNFTLKIRSTKLEDSAMYFCASSTTSDNEQFFGPGTRLTVL.

This chain uses TRBV28 with TRBJ1-2; D is unclear. Looked up from germline, CDR1 is MDHEN and CDR2 is SYDVKM. CDR3 length: 13 amino acids. Trimming cost V 7 bases and J 2 bases, with 11 bases left between them. The chain's CDR3 is CASKEGRNYGYTF. Written as DNA, the CDR3 is TGTGCCAGCAAGGAGGGTCGGAACTATGGCTACACCTTC.

V gene TRBV28 combines with J gene TRBJ1-2; no definite D call. V was cut by 3 bases and J by 4 bases, with 12 bases left in between. CDR1 and CDR2 (germline): MDHEN, SYDVKM. This CDR3 has 14 residues. CDR3 amino acids: CASSFPRSPYGYTF. The CDR3 DNA follows: TGTGCCAGCAGTTTCCCCAGGAGCCCCTATGGCTACACCTTC.

V and J are TRBV19 and TRBJ2-2, with 13 bases that match TRBD2. The CDR3 runs to 15 residues. Germline CDR1 is LNHDA and CDR2 is SQIVND (reference sequence). The J segment lost 4 bases and the V segment lost 8 bases, leaving 4 bases of the junction unmatched. CDR3 loop: CASERLAGGTGELFF. For the CDR3, the DNA is TGTGCCAGTGAAAGACTAGCGGGGGGCACCGGGGAGCTGTTTTTT.